Presented here are 2 T cell receptor beta chains from one specimen sequenced in a study of molecular identifiers for immune sequencing clone quantification (dated by TCRdb to 2016 to 2019). The library was built by means of PCR. The sample was run on a NextSeq 500. In TCRdb, the public reads were trimmed at Q25 with fastp and aligned with MiXCR, with productive beta chains retained. Rows with one shared CDR3 protein collapse into an entry with the most common genes and DNA. The sample has 97,000 or so distinct CDR3 sequences on record, 30% to 35% of them singletons. Of the sample, about 9.7% falls within the top ten clones. The material sequenced was naive CD8+ T cells from blood, with Jurkat cell RNA spiked in. The cell subset or site label of this sample denotes: FACS-sorted CD8+CD4-CCR7+CD45RA+ naive T cells. These receptors all stem from a human donor in good health. Some libraries in this study had Jurkat cell RNA spiked in.

This clonotype was recorded many times. The rearrangement links TRBV5-4 to TRBJ2-2, with D uncertain. Deletions cut 3 bases from V and 7 bases from J, with 7 bases between. The CDR3 extends over 12 amino acids. The germline V gene encodes CDR1 SGHNT and CDR2 YYREEE (reference sequence). CDR3 nucleotides: TGTGCCAGCAGCTCGGAAAACGGGGAGCTGTTTTTT. Protein sequence: CASSSENGELFF.

V gene TRBV2 combines with J gene TRBJ1-5; 8 nucleotides line up with TRBD1. Trimming cost V 1 base and J 4 bases; bases outside gene matches: 9. CDR1 is SNHLY and CDR2 is FYNNEI in the germline V gene. This CDR3 has 17 residues. The CDR3 sequence is CASSEGRTGKRNQPQHF. The CDR3 nucleotides are TGTGCCAGCAGTGAAGGTAGGACAGGGAAGAGAAATCAGCCCCAGCATTTT.